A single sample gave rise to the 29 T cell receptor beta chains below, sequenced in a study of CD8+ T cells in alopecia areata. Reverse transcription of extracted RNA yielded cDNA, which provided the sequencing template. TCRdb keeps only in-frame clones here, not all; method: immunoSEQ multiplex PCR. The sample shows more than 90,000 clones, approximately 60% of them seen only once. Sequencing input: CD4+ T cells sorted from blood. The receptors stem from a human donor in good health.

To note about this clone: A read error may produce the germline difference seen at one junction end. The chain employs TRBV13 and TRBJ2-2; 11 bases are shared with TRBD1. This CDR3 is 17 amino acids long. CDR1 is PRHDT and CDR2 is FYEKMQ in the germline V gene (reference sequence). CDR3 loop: CASSLGQGAGDTGELFF. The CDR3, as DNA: TGCGCCAGCAGCCTCGGACAGGGGGCCGGGGACACCGGGGAGCTGTTTTTT.

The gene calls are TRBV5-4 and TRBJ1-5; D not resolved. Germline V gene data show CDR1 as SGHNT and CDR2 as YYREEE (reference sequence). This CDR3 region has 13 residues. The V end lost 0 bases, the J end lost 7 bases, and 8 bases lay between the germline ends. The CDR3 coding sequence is TGTGCCAGCAGCTTGGACGGATTCCAGCCCCAGCATTTT. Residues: CASSLDGFQPQHF.

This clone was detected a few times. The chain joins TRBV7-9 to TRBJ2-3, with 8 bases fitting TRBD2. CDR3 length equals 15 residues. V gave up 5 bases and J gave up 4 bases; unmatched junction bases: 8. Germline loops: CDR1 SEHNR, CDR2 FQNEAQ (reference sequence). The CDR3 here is CASSKGLASADTQYF. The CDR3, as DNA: TGTGCCAGCAGCAAAGGACTAGCCTCCGCAGATACGCAGTATTTT.

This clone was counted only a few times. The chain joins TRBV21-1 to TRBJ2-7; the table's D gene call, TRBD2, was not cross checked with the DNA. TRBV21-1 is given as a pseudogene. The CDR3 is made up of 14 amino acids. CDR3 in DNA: TGTGCCAGCAGCGCGGGACTATTTTCCTACGAGCAGTACTTC. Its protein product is CASSAGLFSYEQYF.

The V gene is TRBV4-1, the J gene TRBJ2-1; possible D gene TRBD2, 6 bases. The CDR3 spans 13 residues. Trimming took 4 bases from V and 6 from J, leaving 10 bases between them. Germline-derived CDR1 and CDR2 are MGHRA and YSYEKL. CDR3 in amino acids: CASSLTRFNEQFF. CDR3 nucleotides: TGCGCCAGCAGCCTGACTAGGTTCAATGAGCAGTTCTTC.

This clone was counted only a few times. The chain's CDR3 is CSVGQNYEQYF. CDR3 nucleotides: TGCAGCGTTGGACAGAACTACGAGCAGTACTTC. The rearrangement links TRBV29-1 to TRBJ2-7, with D perhaps matching TRBD1 (5 bases). The CDR3 is 11 amino acids. Germline V gene data show CDR1 as SQVTM and CDR2 as ANQGSEA. Trimming took off 4 bases at V and 3 bases at J, with 7 bases between the two ends.

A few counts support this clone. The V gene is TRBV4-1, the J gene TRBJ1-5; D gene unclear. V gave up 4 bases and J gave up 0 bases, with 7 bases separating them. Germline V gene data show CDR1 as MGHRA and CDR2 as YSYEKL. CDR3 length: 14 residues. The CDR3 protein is CASSPIDSNQPQHF. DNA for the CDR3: TGCGCCAGCAGCCCTATCGATAGCAATCAGCCCCAGCATTTT.

This CDR3 reads CASSISQGLETQYF. DNA for the CDR3: TGTGCCAGTAGTATTTCACAGGGACTGGAGACCCAGTACTTC. V and J are TRBV19 and TRBJ2-5; D could derive from TRBD1 or TRBD2 (6 bases each). CDR3 length: 14 amino acids. Per germline, CDR1 LNHDA and CDR2 SQIVND (reference sequence). V shed 3 bases and J shed 5 bases, with 13 bases lying between them.

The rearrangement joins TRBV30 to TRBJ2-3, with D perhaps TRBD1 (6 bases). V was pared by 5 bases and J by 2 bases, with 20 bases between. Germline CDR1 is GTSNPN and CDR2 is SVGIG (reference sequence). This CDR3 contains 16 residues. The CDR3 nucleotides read TGTGCCTGGGGCCGGGGCGTAGGGGGATCCACAGATACGCAGTATTTT. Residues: CAWGRGVGGSTDTQYF.

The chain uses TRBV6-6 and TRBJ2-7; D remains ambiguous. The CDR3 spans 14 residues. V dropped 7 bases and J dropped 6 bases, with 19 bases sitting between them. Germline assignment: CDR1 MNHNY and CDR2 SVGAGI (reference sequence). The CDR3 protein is CASTDRQASGEQYF. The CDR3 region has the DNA TGTGCCAGCACCGACCGACAAGCCTCAGGCGAGCAGTACTTC.

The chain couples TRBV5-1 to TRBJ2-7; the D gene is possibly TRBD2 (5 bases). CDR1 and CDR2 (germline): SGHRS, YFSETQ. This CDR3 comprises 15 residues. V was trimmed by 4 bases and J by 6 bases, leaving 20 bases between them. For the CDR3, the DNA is TGCGCCAGCAGCCGGTCCTCTCGGGCGGAGGCCGAGCAGTACTTC. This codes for CASSRSSRAEAEQYF.

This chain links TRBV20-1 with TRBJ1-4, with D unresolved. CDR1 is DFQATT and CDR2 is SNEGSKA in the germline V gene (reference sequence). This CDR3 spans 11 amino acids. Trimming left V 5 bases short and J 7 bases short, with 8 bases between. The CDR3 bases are TGCAGTGCTTCATTCAGTGAAAAACTGTTTTTT. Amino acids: CSASFSEKLFF.

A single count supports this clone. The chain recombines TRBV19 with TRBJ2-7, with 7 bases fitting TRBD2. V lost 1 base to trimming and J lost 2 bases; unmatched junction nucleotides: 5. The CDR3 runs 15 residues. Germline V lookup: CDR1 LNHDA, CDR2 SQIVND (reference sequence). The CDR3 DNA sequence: TGTGCCAGTAGTATAGTCCAGCGGGGAGCCTACGAGCAGTACTTC. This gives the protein CASSIVQRGAYEQYF.

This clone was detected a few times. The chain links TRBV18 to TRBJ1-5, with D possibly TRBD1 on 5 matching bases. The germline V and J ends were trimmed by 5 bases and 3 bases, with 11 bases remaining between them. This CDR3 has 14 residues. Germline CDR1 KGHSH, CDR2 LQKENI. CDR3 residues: CASSEVTDNQPQHF. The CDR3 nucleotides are TGTGCCAGCTCAGAAGTGACAGACAATCAGCCCCAGCATTTT.

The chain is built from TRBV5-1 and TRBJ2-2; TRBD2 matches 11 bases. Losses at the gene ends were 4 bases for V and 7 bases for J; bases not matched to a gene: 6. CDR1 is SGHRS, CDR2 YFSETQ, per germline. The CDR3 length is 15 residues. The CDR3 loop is CASSLTSGVVGELFF. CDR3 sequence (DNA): TGCGCCAGCAGCCTGACTAGCGGGGTCGTCGGGGAGCTGTTTTTT.

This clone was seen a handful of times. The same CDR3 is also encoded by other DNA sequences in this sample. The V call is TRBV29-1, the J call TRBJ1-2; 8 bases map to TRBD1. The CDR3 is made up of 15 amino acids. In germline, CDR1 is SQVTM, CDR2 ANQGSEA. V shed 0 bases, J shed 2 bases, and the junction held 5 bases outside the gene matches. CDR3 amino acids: CSVEDRQGANYGYTF. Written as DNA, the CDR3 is TGCAGCGTTGAAGATCGGCAGGGGGCGAACTATGGCTACACCTTC.

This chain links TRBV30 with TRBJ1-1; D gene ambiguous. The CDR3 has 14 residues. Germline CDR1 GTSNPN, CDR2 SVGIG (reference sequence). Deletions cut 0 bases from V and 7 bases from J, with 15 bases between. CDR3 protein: CAWSVRGATGEAFF. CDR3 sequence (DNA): TGTGCCTGGAGTGTACGAGGCGCTACGGGTGAAGCTTTCTTT.

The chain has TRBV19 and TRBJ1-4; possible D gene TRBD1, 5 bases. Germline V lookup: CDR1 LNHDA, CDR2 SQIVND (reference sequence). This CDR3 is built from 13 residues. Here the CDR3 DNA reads TGTGCTTCGTCGGGGTCAGGGTTGGAAAAACTGTTTTTT. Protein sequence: CASSGSGLEKLFF.

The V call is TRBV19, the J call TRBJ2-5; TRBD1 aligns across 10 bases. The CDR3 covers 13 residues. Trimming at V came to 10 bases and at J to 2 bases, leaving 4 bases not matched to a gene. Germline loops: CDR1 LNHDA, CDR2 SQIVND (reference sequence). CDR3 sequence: CAIGTGAQETQYF. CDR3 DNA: TGTGCCATCGGGACAGGGGCTCAAGAGACCCAGTACTTC.

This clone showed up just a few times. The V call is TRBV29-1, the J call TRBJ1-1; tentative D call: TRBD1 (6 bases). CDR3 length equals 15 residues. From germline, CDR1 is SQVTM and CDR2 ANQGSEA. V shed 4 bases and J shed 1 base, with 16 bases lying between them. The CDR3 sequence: CSVALGRGTNTEAFF. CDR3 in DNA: TGCAGCGTTGCCCTAGGAAGGGGGACGAACACTGAAGCTTTCTTT.

In DNA, the CDR3 is TGTGCCAGCAGTGACTTACAGGGTTGGGATACTGAAGCTTTCTTT. Translation: CASSDLQGWDTEAFF. This chain connects TRBV2 to TRBJ1-1, with a weak D call TRBD1 (6 bases). The V gene's germline CDR1 is SNHLY and CDR2 FYNNEI. The CDR3 contains 15 residues. V was pared by 3 bases and J by 5 bases, with 16 bases between.

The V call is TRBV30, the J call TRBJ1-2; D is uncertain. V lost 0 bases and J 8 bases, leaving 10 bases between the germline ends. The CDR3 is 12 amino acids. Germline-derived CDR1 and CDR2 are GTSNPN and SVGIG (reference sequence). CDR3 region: CAWSVPSKGYTF. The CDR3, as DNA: TGTGCCTGGAGTGTACCAAGCAAAGGCTACACCTTC. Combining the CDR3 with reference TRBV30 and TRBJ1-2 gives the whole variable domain SQTIHQWPATLVQPVGSPLSLECTVEGTSNPNLYWYRQAAGRGLQLLFYSVGIGQISSEVPQNLSASRPQDRQFILSSKKLLLSDSGFYLCAWSVPSKGYTFGSGTRLTVV.

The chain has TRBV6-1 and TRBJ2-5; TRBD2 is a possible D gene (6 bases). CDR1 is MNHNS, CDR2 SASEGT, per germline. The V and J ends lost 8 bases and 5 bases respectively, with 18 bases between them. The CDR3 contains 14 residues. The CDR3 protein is CASSWGVRGETQYF. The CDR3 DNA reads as TGTGCCAGCTCATGGGGGGTCAGAGGCGAGACCCAGTACTTC.

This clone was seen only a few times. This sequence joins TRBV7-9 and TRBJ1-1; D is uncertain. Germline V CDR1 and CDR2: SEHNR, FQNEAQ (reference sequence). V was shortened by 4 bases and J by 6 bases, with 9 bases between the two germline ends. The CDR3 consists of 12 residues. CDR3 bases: TGTGCCAGCAGCTCCAGCGGCGCTGAAGCTTTCTTT. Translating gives CASSSSGAEAFF.

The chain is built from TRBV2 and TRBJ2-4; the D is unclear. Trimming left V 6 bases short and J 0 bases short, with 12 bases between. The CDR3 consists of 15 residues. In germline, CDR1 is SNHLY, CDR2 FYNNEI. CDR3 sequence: CASRRSDLAKNIQYF. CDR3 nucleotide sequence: TGTGCCAGCAGGCGGAGCGATCTAGCCAAAAACATTCAGTACTTC.

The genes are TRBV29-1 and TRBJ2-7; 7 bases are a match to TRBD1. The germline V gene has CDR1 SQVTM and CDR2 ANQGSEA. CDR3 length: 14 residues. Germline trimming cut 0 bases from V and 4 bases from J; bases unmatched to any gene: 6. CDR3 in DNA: TGCAGCGTTGAAGATCCGGGCAGGGGGTACGAGCAGTACTTC. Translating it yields CSVEDPGRGYEQYF.

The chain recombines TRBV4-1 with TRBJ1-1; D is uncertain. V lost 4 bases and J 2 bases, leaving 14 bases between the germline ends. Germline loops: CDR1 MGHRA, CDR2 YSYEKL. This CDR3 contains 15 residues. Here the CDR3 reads CASSRPGPSNTEAFF. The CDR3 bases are TGCGCCAGCAGCCGGCCCGGGCCCAGCAACACTGAAGCTTTCTTT.

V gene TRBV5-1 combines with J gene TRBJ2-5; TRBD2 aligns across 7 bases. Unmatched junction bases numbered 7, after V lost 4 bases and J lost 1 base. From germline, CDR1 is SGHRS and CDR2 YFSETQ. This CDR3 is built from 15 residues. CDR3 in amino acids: CASSPTGGRQETQYF. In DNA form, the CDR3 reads TGCGCCAGCAGCCCCACGGGGGGACGCCAAGAGACCCAGTACTTC.

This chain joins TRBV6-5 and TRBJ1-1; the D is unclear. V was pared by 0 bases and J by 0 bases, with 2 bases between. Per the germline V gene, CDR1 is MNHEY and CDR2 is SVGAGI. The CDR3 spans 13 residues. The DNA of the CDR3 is TGTGCCAGCAGTTACTCAGTGAACACTGAAGCTTTCTTT. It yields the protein CASSYSVNTEAFF.